A selection of T cell receptor beta chains follows, all from one sample in a study of glioma-infiltrating T cells after dendritic cell vaccination. Libraries were prepared by immunoSEQ multiplex PCR; TCRdb keeps only in-frame clonotypes and omits some of them. This table has about 38,000 clones, approximately 82% appearing once. The source material was blood, sampled before dendritic cell vaccination. These receptors were obtained from a human donor with glioblastoma. The CDR3 runs from the conserved cysteine through the conserved F or W. Each record gives: clone size, V gene, J gene, D gene, CDR3 protein, CDR3 DNA. A D gene is named only where the DNA matches it firmly. Size tells how often a clone was seen (once, few, many) or the class of an expanded clone, and some rows leave it out.

>once|TRBV5-4|TRBJ2-5|TRBD2
CASSPTSLNMGETQYF
TGTGCCAGCAGCCCGACTAGCCTTAATATGGGAGAGACCCAGTACTTC
>NA|TRBV4-2|TRBJ1-6|NA
CASSQGQGNSPLHF
TGTGCCAGCAGCCAAGGGCAGGGAAACTCACCCCTCCACTTT
>NA|TRBV29-1|TRBJ1-5|TRBD1
CSVVTGGNQPQHF
TGCAGCGTTGTGACAGGGGGGAATCAGCCCCAGCATTTT
>NA|TRBV28|TRBJ1-5|TRBD1
CASWTGRLQPQHF
TGTGCCAGTTGGACAGGGAGGCTCCAGCCCCAGCATTTT
>few|TRBV6-5|TRBJ1-1|NA
CASSGTENTEAFF
TGTGCCAGCAGTGGAACAGAGAACACTGAAGCTTTCTTT
>NA|TRBV29-1|TRBJ2-2|NA
CSVDRVNTGELFF
TGCAGCGTTGACAGGGTAAACACCGGGGAGCTGTTTTTT
>NA|TRBV6-5|TRBJ2-1|TRBD1
CASSPARGNEQFF
TGTGCCAGCAGTCCGGCCAGGGGGAATGAGCAGTTCTTC
>once|TRBV2|TRBJ2-7|TRBD2
CASASGGAGPYEQYF
TGTGCCAGCGCCAGCGGGGGGGCTGGGCCCTACGAGCAGTACTTC
>NA|TRBV5-8|TRBJ2-6|NA
CASSLAVYSGANVLTF
TGTGCCAGCAGCTTGGCGGTCTACTCTGGGGCCAACGTCCTGACTTTC
>NA|TRBV28|TRBJ2-1|NA
CASSLGSGGLNEQFF
TGTGCCAGCAGTTTAGGGTCGGGGGGCCTCAATGAGCAGTTCTTC
>NA|TRBV28|TRBJ1-4|TRBD1
CASSLSPGQPTNEKLFF
TGTGCCAGCAGTTTATCCCCGGGACAGCCAACTAATGAAAAACTGTTTTTT
>NA|TRBV27|TRBJ2-7|TRBD2
CASRGKGTSGGTYEQYF
TGTGCCAGCAGAGGGAAAGGGACTAGCGGGGGGACCTACGAGCAGTACTTC
>NA|TRBV4-1|TRBJ1-5|NA
CASSQEARPPNQPQHF
TGCGCCAGCAGCCAAGAAGCCAGGCCCCCTAATCAGCCCCAGCATTTT
>NA|TRBV19|TRBJ2-5|TRBD2
CASGREDQETQYF
TGTGCCAGTGGGCGGGAGGACCAAGAGACCCAGTACTTC
>once|TRBV19|TRBJ2-7|TRBD2
CASSHRTSGVSFEQYF
TGTGCCAGTAGTCATCGGACTAGCGGGGTTTCGTTCGAGCAGTACTTC
>NA|TRBV2|TRBJ1-1|NA
CASSRTDLNTEAFF
TGTGCCAGCAGTCGGACTGACCTGAACACTGAAGCTTTCTTT
>NA|TRBV11-3|TRBJ2-7|NA
CASSLIHEQYF
TGTGCCAGCAGCCTAATTCACGAGCAGTACTTC
>NA|TRBV4-2|TRBJ2-3|TRBD2
CASSQELAGGRDTQYF
TGTGCCAGCAGCCAAGAACTAGCGGGGGGGAGAGATACGCAGTATTTT
>NA|TRBV7-9|TRBJ2-6|NA
CASSHNGLPYSGANVLTF
TGTGCCAGCAGCCACAACGGGTTGCCTTACTCTGGGGCCAACGTCCTGACTTTC
>NA|TRBV5-4|TRBJ2-2|NA
CASSSYGASTGELFF
TGTGCCAGCAGCTCGTACGGAGCAAGCACCGGGGAGCTGTTTTTT
>NA|TRBV7-9|TRBJ1-6|TRBD1
CASRPGGTDPVSPLHF
TGTGCCAGCAGGCCCGGCGGGACAGATCCGGTCTCCCCCCTCCACTTT
>NA|TRBV19|TRBJ2-2|NA
CASSMELLYGELFF
TGTGCCAGTAGTATGGAGCTTCTTTACGGGGAGCTGTTTTTT
>NA|TRBV30|TRBJ2-3|TRBD1
CAWPDLTGEGTDTQYF
TGTGCCTGGCCAGACCTTACAGGGGAAGGCACAGATACGCAGTATTTT
>NA|TRBV18|TRBJ1-2|NA
CASSSRMGGSYGYTF
TGTGCCAGCTCATCTCGGATGGGGGGTAGCTATGGCTACACCTTC
>NA|TRBV11-2|TRBJ1-1|TRBD1
CASSRQGIEEAFF
TGTGCCAGCAGCCGACAGGGGATCGAAGAAGCTTTCTTT
>NA|TRBV19|TRBJ1-2|TRBD1
CASSIPRKGASGYTF
TGTGCCAGTAGTATTCCAAGGAAGGGGGCAAGTGGCTACACCTTC
>NA|TRBV7-7|TRBJ2-5|TRBD1
CASSLLGTGQETQYF
TGTGCTAGCAGCTTATTAGGGACAGGACAAGAGACCCAGTACTTC
>NA|TRBV19|TRBJ1-5|NA
CASSILAMRQPQHF
TGTGCCAGTAGTATTCTCGCTATGAGGCAGCCCCAGCATTTT